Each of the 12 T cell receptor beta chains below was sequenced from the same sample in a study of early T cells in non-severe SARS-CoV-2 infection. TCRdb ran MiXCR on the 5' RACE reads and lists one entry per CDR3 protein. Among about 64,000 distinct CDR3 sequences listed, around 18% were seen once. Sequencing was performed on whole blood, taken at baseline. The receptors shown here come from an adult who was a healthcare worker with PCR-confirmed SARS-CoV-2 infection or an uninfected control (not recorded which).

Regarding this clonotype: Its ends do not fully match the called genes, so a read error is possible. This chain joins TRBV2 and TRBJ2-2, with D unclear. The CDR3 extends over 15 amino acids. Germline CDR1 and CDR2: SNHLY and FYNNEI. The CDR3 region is CASSEGFLSTRELFF. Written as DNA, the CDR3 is TGTGCCAGCAGTGAGGGTTTCTTGAGCACCAGGGAGCTGTTTTTT.

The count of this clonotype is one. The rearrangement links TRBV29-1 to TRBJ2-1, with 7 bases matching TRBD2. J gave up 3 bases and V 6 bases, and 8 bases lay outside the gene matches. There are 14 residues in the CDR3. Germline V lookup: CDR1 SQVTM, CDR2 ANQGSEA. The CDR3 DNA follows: TGCAGCGTAGTTGCGGGGGATGGCTACAATGAGCAGTTCTTC. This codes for CSVVAGDGYNEQFF.

CDR3: CASSQEYQGVNEQYF. The CDR3 region has the DNA TGCGCCAGCAGCCAAGAGTATCAGGGAGTCAACGAGCAGTACTTC. V gene TRBV4-1 combines with J gene TRBJ2-7; either TRBD1 or TRBD2 may fit D (5 bases each). This CDR3 contains 15 residues. Germline values: CDR1 MGHRA, CDR2 YSYEKL. Trimming stripped 0 bases from V and 5 bases from J, with 14 bases between.

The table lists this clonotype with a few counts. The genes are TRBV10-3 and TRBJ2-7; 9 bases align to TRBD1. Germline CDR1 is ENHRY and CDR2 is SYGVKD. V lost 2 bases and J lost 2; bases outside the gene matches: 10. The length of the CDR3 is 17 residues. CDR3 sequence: CAISERSPGQGTYEQYF. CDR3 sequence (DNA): TGTGCCATCAGTGAGAGGAGCCCGGGACAGGGAACCTACGAGCAGTACTTC.

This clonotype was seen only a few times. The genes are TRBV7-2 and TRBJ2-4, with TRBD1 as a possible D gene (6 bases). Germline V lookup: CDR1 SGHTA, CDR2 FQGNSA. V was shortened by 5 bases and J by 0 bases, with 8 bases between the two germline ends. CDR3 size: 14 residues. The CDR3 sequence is CASSQGKAKNIQYF. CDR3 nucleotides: TGTGCCAGCAGCCAGGGGAAAGCCAAAAACATTCAGTACTTC.

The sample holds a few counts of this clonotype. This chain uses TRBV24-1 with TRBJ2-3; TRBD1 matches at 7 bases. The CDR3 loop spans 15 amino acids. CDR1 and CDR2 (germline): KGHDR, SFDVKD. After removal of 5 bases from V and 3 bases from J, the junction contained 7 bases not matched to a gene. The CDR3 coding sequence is TGTGCCACCAGTGCTACAGGGGAAGGGACAGATACGCAGTATTTT. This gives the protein CATSATGEGTDTQYF.

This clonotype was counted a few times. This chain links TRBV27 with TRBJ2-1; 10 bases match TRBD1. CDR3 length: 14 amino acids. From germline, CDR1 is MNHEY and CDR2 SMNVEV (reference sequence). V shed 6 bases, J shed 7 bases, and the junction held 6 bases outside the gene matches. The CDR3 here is CASRMTGGGNEQFF. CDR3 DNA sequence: TGTGCCAGCAGAATGACAGGGGGCGGGAATGAGCAGTTCTTC.

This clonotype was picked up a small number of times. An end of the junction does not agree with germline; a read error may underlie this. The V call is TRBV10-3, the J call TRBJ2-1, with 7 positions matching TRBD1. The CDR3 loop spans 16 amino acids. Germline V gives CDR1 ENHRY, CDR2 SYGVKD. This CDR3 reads CAISESRDSGTLNATF. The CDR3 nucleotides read TGTGCCATCAGTGAAAGTAGGGACAGCGGAACTTTAAATGCAACCTTC.

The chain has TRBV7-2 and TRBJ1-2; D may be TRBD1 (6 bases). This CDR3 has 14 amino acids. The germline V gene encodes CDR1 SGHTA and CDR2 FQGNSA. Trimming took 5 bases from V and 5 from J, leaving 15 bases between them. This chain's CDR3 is CASSHLQGGYGYTF. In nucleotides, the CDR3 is TGTGCCAGCAGCCACCTACAGGGTGGGTATGGCTACACCTTC.

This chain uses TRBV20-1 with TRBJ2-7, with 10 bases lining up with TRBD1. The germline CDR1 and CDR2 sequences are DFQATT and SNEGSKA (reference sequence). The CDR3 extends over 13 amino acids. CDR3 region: CRSLGTGAYEQYF. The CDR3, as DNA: TGCAGGTCTTTAGGGACAGGGGCCTACGAGCAGTACTTC.

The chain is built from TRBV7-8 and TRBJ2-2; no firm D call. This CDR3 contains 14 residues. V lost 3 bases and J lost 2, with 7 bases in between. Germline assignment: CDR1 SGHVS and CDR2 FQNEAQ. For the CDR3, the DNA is TGTGCCAGCAGCTTTCGACCAAACACCGGGGAGCTGTTTTTT. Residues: CASSFRPNTGELFF.

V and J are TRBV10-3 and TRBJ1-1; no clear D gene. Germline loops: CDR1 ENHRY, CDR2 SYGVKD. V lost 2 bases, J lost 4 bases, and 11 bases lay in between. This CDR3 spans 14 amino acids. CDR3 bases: TGTGCCATCAGTGAGGGAGGGTCGGCCACTGAAGCTTTCTTT. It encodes CAISEGGSATEAFF.